These T cell receptor beta chains were read from a single sample in a study of identical twins. One entry per CDR3 protein, called by TCRdb with MiXCR from the 5' RACE reads. The sample has 410,000 or so distinct CDR3 sequences; around a sixth are singletons. Material for sequencing was naive T cells sorted from blood. These TCRs come from a man aged 50 or older in good health. Both conserved end residues are trimmed from each CDR3. The order of the fields is CDR3 length, V gene, J gene, CDR3 protein.

12,TRBV29-1,TRBJ2-2,SVDVGQNTGELF
12,TRBV20-1,TRBJ2-4,GGGESGAKNIQY
11,TRBV3-1,TRBJ1-1,ASSQVINTEAF
13,TRBV9,TRBJ1-6,ASSDTTGGDSPLH
13,TRBV10-3,TRBJ2-1,AISESGVSYNEQF
14,TRBV7-8,TRBJ1-3,ASSPPLRGSGNTIY
14,TRBV9,TRBJ2-5,ASSPSGGDLEETQY
11,TRBV6-6,TRBJ1-5,ASSAGSDQPQH
13,TRBV5-1,TRBJ2-7,ASSDLPGSFYEQY
12,TRBV20-1,TRBJ1-5,SARDGGGSQPQH
9,TRBV10-3,TRBJ1-1,ATKGDTEAF
12,TRBV20-1,TRBJ2-1,SARRTSVYNDQF
14,TRBV11-2,TRBJ2-1,ASSPIPKKDADEQF
11,TRBV20-1,TRBJ2-7,SAGGDRLYEQY
10,TRBV12-3/TRBV12-4,TRBJ2-7,ASSKATYEQY
13,TRBV2,TRBJ2-7,ASSEFSQTSYEQY
12,TRBV6-5,TRBJ2-3,ASSYRGNTDTQY
14,TRBV12-3/TRBV12-4,TRBJ1-3,ASSWTGSISGNTIY
13,TRBV5-1,TRBJ2-6,ASSLGNAGANVLT
14,TRBV9,TRBJ2-3,ASSVDWLVPTDTQY
10,TRBV12-3/TRBV12-4,TRBJ2-4,ASSRTENIQY
13,TRBV20-1,TRBJ2-1,SARITTSGVYEQF
12,TRBV6-2/TRBV6-3,TRBJ2-7,ASSYKAGPYEQY
13,TRBV24-1,TRBJ2-7,ATSDSPQGANEQY
12,TRBV20-1,TRBJ2-7,GAQYPHGGSEQY
14,TRBV4-3,TRBJ2-1,ASSQDSSGNYNEQF
10,TRBV20-1,TRBJ1-2,SAKIVNYGYT
14,TRBV10-3,TRBJ2-6,AISRDRGSGANVLT
11,TRBV12-3/TRBV12-4,TRBJ2-7,ASRQGTHDEQY
12,TRBV7-2,TRBJ2-7,ASSLATAEYEQY
12,TRBV7-2,TRBJ1-2,ASIRDSVNYGYT